A single sample is the source of the 11 T cell receptor beta chains below, sequenced in a study of control samples from healthy donors and cancer patients. Clones were sequenced by immunoSEQ multiplex PCR, and TCRdb holds only the in-frame ones, with some missing. The sample holds under 65,000 clones, about 87% seen once. Sequencing used PBMCs. The origin of the receptors is an older woman with lung cancer.

This chain uses TRBV5-8 with TRBJ2-1, with 7 bases aligning to TRBD1. Germline-derived CDR1 and CDR2 are SGHTS and YDEGEE. This CDR3 has 15 amino acids. Trimming at V came to 4 bases and at J to 1 base, leaving 5 bases not matched to a gene. The CDR3 region is CASSRGTVSYNEQFF. CDR3 in DNA: TGTGCCAGCAGCCGAGGGACAGTGTCCTACAATGAGCAGTTCTTC.

V usage is TRBV6-2 or TRBV6-3 and J usage is TRBJ1-6, with D possibly being TRBD1 (5 bases). Between the trimmed V and J ends, which lost 5 bases and 7 bases, there was a span of 18 bases. This CDR3 region has 16 residues. Germline assignment: CDR1 MNHEY and CDR2 SVGEGT. The CDR3 is CASSPGTGRGNSPLHF. The CDR3 DNA follows: TGTGCCAGCAGTCCGGGGACGGGAAGGGGAAATTCACCCCTCCACTTT.

The chain has TRBV24-1 and TRBJ1-2, with 10 bases fitting TRBD1. The CDR3 is 14 residues long. CDR1 and CDR2 (germline): KGHDR, SFDVKD. With V trimmed by 4 bases and J by 8 bases, 6 bases remained unmatched. The CDR3 reads CATSDGGTGAGYTF. The CDR3 nucleotides read TGTGCCACCAGTGACGGTGGGACAGGGGCCGGCTACACCTTC.

The chain uses TRBV28 and TRBJ1-4; D is uncertain. Between the trimmed V and J ends, which lost 4 bases and 3 bases, there was a span of 15 bases. This CDR3 is built from 16 residues. Germline V gene sequence: CDR1 MDHEN, CDR2 SYDVKM. The CDR3, as DNA: TGTGCCAGCAGTTCCCGGGGAGCCGCCTCTAATGAAAAACTGTTTTTT. This encodes CASSSRGAASNEKLFF.

The chain links TRBV3-1 (or the pseudogene TRBV3-2) to TRBJ1-4, with TRBD1 as a possible D gene (5 bases). The V end was cut by 4 bases, the J end by 5 bases, with 11 bases between. The CDR3 loop spans 14 amino acids. Germline loops: CDR1 LGHDT, CDR2 YNNKEL (reference sequence). CDR3 DNA: TGTGCCAGCAGCCGTCTGGAGGGGAATGAAAAACTGTTTTTT. Its protein is CASSRLEGNEKLFF.

This chain connects TRBV6-4 to TRBJ1-4, with D maybe TRBD1 (5 bases). The ends were cut back, 4 bases at V and 5 bases at J, with 8 bases in the middle. Germline values: CDR1 MRHNA, CDR2 SNTAGT. This CDR3 has 13 residues. The CDR3 region has the DNA TGTGCCAGCAGTGTCAGGGAAAATGAAAAACTGTTTTTT. It is translated as CASSVRENEKLFF.

The chain couples TRBV15 to TRBJ2-3, with D perhaps matching TRBD2 (5 bases). Trimming removed 0 bases from V and 5 bases from J, with 9 bases in between. The germline V gene encodes CDR1 LNHNV and CDR2 YYDKDF (reference sequence). The CDR3 is 14 amino acids. This CDR3 is CATSRDTGKDTQYF. CDR3 bases: TGTGCCACCAGCAGAGATACGGGGAAAGATACGCAGTATTTT.

The V call is TRBV2, the J call TRBJ2-1; 7 bases agree with TRBD1. V lost 5 bases to trimming and J lost 10 bases; unmatched junction nucleotides: 5. Germline CDR1 reads SNHLY; CDR2 reads FYNNEI. The CDR3 loop spans 12 amino acids. The DNA for the CDR3 is TGTGCCAGCAGTCAACAGGGGAGAGAGCAGTTCTTC. It translates to CASSQQGREQFF.

This chain uses TRBV7-9 with TRBJ1-2; D is unresolved. Germline V gene lookup returns CDR1 SEHNR and CDR2 FQNEAQ (reference sequence). The V gene lost 5 bases and the J gene lost 0 bases, with 10 bases spanning the gap. This CDR3 is 14 amino acids long. CDR3 DNA sequence: TGTGCCAGCAGCCCGTCGGCTGCTAACTATGGCTACACCTTC. Encoded protein: CASSPSAANYGYTF.

The chain links TRBV11-2 to TRBJ2-3; tentatively, D is TRBD1 or TRBD2 (5 bases each). Looked up from germline, CDR1 is SGHAT and CDR2 is FQNNGV. V lost 2 bases to trimming and J lost 3 bases, with 15 bases between them. The CDR3 spans 16 residues. CDR3 in amino acids: CASSLSIGAWTDTQYF. The CDR3 DNA follows: TGTGCCAGCAGCTTAAGTATCGGGGCTTGGACAGATACGCAGTATTTT.

This chain links TRBV6-6 with TRBJ2-3, with a weak D call TRBD2 (6 bases). V was clipped by 4 bases and J by 0 bases, with 14 bases between them. Germline-derived CDR1 and CDR2 are MNHNY and SVGAGI (reference sequence). The CDR3 has 16 residues. For the CDR3, the DNA is TGTGCCAGCAGTTGGGACTGGGGATCTAGCACAGATACGCAGTATTTT. Translated: CASSWDWGSSTDTQYF.